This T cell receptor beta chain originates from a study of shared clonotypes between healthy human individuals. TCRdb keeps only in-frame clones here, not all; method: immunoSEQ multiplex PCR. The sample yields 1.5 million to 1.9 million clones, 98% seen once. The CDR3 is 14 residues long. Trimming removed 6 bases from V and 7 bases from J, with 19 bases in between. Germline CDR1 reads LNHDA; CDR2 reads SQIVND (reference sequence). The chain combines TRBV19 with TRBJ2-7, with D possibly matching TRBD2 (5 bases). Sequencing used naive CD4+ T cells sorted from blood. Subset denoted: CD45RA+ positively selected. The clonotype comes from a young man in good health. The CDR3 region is CASRSSASLREQYF. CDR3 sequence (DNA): TGTGCCAGTAGGAGTAGCGCTTCCTTGCGGGAGCAGTACTTC.